One sample yielded the 25 T cell receptor delta chains listed below, sequenced in a study of gamma delta lymphoproliferative disorders and STAT genes. PBMCs from patients and controls supplied the genomic DNA for sequencing. TCRdb reran clone calling via CATT on the multiplex PCR reads. The sample has over a thousand delta-chain clones; around 2.9% are singletons. The sample taken for sequencing was blood. The receptors stem from a human donor with gamma-delta T-cell large granular lymphocyte leukemia.

Only a few counts were recorded for this clone. The protein in TCRdb stems from a much larger clone and differs at residue 12 from this DNA's translation, likely a read error; here the protein is translated from the DNA. Other DNA sequences in this sample translate to the same CDR3. The gene calls are TRAV38-2/DV8 and TRDJ1; TRDD2 matches at 9 bases. The CDR3 sequence is 21 residues long. Germline lookup yields CDR1 TSESDYY and CDR2 QEAYKQQN. The ends lost 1 base at V and 2 bases at J; junction bases unmatched: 21. As DNA, the CDR3 is TGTGCTTATAGGAGCCCGGCCTTCCTACCGTACCGGGGATCTCGTACCGATAAACTCATCTTT. It is translated as CAYRSPAFLPYRGSRTDKLIF.

Turning to this clone: A read error is likely here: a far larger clone is one base away. At the DNA level, this CDR3 is encoded by other sequences in the same sample as well. V gene TRDV1 combines with J gene TRDJ2; 7 nucleotides line up with TRDD3. The CDR3 is 19 amino acids. CDR1 and CDR2 (germline): TSWWSYY, QGS. After removal of 3 bases from V and 5 bases from J, the junction contained 18 bases not matched to a gene. Written as DNA, the CDR3 is TGTGCTCTTGGGGATGCTTCCCCCTGGGGGGCATTTACAACAGCACAACTCTTCTTT. Translated: CALGDASPWGAFTTAQLFF.

This clone was picked up a small number of times. A much larger clone differs by one base, so this may be a read error. No V gene was called, though TRDJ1 was called as the J gene; TRDD3, the D gene given by the table, was not confirmed from the DNA. This CDR3 has 24 residues. Here the CDR3 DNA reads TGTGCTCTTGGGGAACTAGTTGACCTACGTCTAATACTGGGGGACCGCCGCTACACCGATAAACTCATCTTT. Its protein is CALGELVDLRLILGDRRYTDKLIF.

This clone was picked up a small number of times. This DNA translates differently at residue 8 from the TCRdb protein, which is that of a much larger clone; a read error is likely, and the protein shown is the DNA's own translation. The rearrangement links TRDV1 to TRDJ1, with 8 bases aligning to TRDD2. With V trimmed by 2 bases and J by 0 bases, 14 bases remained unmatched. CDR1 and CDR2 (germline): TSWWSYY, QGS. The CDR3 sequence is 19 residues long. CDR3 DNA: TGTGCTCTTGGGGAAGCCGCTTCCTACCAGCCTTCGTACACCGATAAACTCATCTTT. Protein: CALGEAASYQPSYTDKLIF.

V and J are TRDV1 and TRDJ1; D may match TRDD2 or TRDD3 (9 bases each). V dropped 5 bases and J dropped 2 bases, with 21 bases sitting between them. From germline, CDR1 is TSWWSYY and CDR2 QGS. There are 17 residues in the CDR3. The CDR3: CALGPFLPTGGTDKLIF. CDR3 coding DNA: TGTGCTCTTGGGCCCTTCCTTCCTACTGGGGGAACCGATAAACTCATCTTT.

This clone was seen a handful of times. A far larger clone is one nucleotide away, so this likely arose from a read error. This same CDR3 is encoded by further DNA sequences in the sample. The chain has TRDV1 and TRDJ1; the D is unclear. This CDR3 comprises 13 residues. In germline, CDR1 is TSWWSYY, CDR2 QGS. The V and J ends lost 4 bases and 6 bases respectively, with 12 bases between them. CDR3 amino acids: CALGVTGANKLIF. CDR3 DNA sequence: TGTGCTCTTGGGGTCACCGGGGCTAATAAACTCATCTTT.

This clone was recorded a few times. This likely traces to a read error, being one base from a far larger clone. V usage is TRDV1 and J usage is TRDJ1; TRDD2 matches at 9 bases. The CDR3 contains 22 residues. Germline-derived CDR1 and CDR2 are TSWWSYY and QGS. J was trimmed by 1 base and V by 9 bases; bases with no gene match: 30. The CDR3 DNA sequence: TGTGCTCTGGGCCTTCCTACTGGGCGTCTGGGTCTGGTAATCCCTCGCACCGATAAACTCATCTTT. Translation gives CALGLPTGRLGLVIPRTDKLIF.

In this sample, this clone turned up a few times. This DNA translates differently at residue 6 from the TCRdb protein, which is that of a much larger clone; a read error is likely, and the protein shown is the DNA's own translation. The V and J genes are TRDV1 and TRDJ1, with 10 bases that match TRDD3. V shed 6 bases, J shed 0 bases, and the junction held 25 bases outside the gene matches. Germline V gene lookup returns CDR1 TSWWSYY and CDR2 QGS. The CDR3 extends over 22 amino acids. CDR3 sequence reads: CALGFRGFLRRTGGSHTDKLIF. The DNA for the CDR3 is TGTGCTCTTGGTTTCAGGGGGTTCCTACGTCGGACTGGGGGATCCCACACCGATAAACTCATCTTT.

Points on this clone: This likely traces to a read error, being one base from a far larger clone. Other DNA sequences from this sample encode an identical CDR3 as well. The CDR3 protein is CALGEPAYAYWGIHSYTDKLIF. In nucleotides, the CDR3 is TGTGCTCTTGGGGAACCTGCCTATGCCTACTGGGGGATACATTCCTACACCGATAAACTTATCTTT. The rearrangement joins TRDV1 to TRDJ1; 12 nucleotides align to TRDD3. Germline V lookup: CDR1 TSWWSYY, CDR2 QGS. This CDR3 is built from 22 residues.

Notes on this clone: A read error is the likely source, as a far larger clone sits one nucleotide away. Other DNA sequences in this sample translate to the same CDR3. The chain employs TRAV38-2/DV8 and TRDJ1; D perhaps matches TRDD2 (9 bases). The V end was cut by 1 base, the J end by 2 bases, with 30 bases between. The CDR3 spans 21 residues. Germline V gene data show CDR1 as TSESDYY and CDR2 as QEAYKQQN. DNA of the CDR3: TGTGCTTATAGGAGCCCGGCCTTCCTACCGTACTGGGGGTCTCGTACCGATAAACTCATCTTT. It translates to CAYRSPAFLPYWGSRTDKLIF.

In the case of this clone: This may be a read error: a much more frequent sequence differs by one nucleotide. The sample holds other DNA sequences that translate to the same CDR3. The chain links TRDV1 to TRDJ1; TRDD3 matches at 10 bases. Germline lookup yields CDR1 TSWWSYY and CDR2 QGS. V gave up 4 bases and J gave up 0 bases; unmatched junction bases: 26. The CDR3 extends over 23 amino acids. CDR3: CALGVRLPYWGMRESGYTDKLIF. The DNA for the CDR3 is TGTGCTCTTGGGGTTCGGCTCCCCTACTGGGGGATGAGAGAGAGTGGGTACACCGATAAACTCATCTTT.

A remark on this clone: TCRdb records a much larger clone's protein for this DNA, with a difference at residue 17 that likely arises from a read error; the protein given is the translation of the DNA. As DNA, the CDR3 is TGTGCTCTTGGGGTCCCGGGGCACCCGTACTGGGGGATACGCGCTAGGAACGATAAACTCATCTTT. It translates to CALGVPGHPYWGIRARNDKLIF. The J gene is TRDJ1, the V gene TRDV1; TRDD3 matches at 13 bases. There are 22 residues in the CDR3. The junction had 24 bases not matched to a gene; V was cut back by 4 bases and J by 4 bases. Per the germline V gene, CDR1 is TSWWSYY and CDR2 is QGS.

There are a few counts of this clone. TCRdb lists the protein of a much larger clone for this DNA, which differs at residue 4, so this is likely a read error; the protein given here is translated from the DNA itself. J is TRDJ1 and V is TRDV3, with D perhaps TRDD2 (6 bases). CDR1 is TVYSNPD, CDR2 GDNSRS, per germline (reference sequence). The length of the CDR3 is 12 residues. V dropped 1 base and J dropped 6 bases, with 12 bases sitting between them. CDR3 in DNA: TGTGCCTTTACGCCCTTCCCTTATAAACTCATCTTT. This translates into CAFTPFPYKLIF.

This clone showed up just a few times. With a far larger clone one base away, a read error is the likely cause. This sample also contains other DNA sequences that code for the same CDR3. The rearrangement joins TRDV1 to TRDJ1; 9 bases agree with TRDD2. Germline CDR1 reads TSWWSYY; CDR2 reads QGS. The CDR3 runs to 22 residues. V was clipped by 9 bases and J by 0 bases; unmatched bases: 29. CDR3 protein: CALGLPTGRLGLVIPHTDKLIF. The CDR3 bases are TGTGCTCTGGGCCTTCCTACTGGACGTCTGGGTCTGGTAATCCCTCACACCGATAAACTCATCTTT.

There is no V gene call, and the J gene is TRDJ1; the table gives TRDD3 as D, unverified against the DNA. This CDR3 is built from 23 residues. The CDR3 loop is CASLCLPTRLGNLTFLYTDKLIF. The CDR3 nucleotides read TGTGCTTCATTGTGCCTTCCCACGAGACTGGGGAACCTCACTTTTCTGTACACCGATAAACTCATCTTT.

This clone was counted only a few times. A read error is the likely source, as a far larger clone sits one nucleotide away. The sample has other DNA sequences that encode this CDR3 too. V usage is TRAV38-2/DV8 and J usage is TRDJ1; 8 bases are a match to TRDD3. This CDR3 has 21 amino acids. The germline gives CDR1 TSESDYY, CDR2 QEAYKQQN. Germline trimming cut 1 base from V and 3 bases from J; bases unmatched to any gene: 23. The CDR3 protein is CAYRSSTLFPYWGIRPDKLIF. CDR3 nucleotide sequence: TGTGCTTATAGGAGCTCGACACTATTCCCGTATTGGGGGATTCGGCCCGATAAACTCATCTTT.

The J segment is TRDJ1; no V gene was assigned; the table calls TRDD3, which could not be checked here. The CDR3 is 22 residues long. CDR3 amino acids: CASLCLPKLGDTCSRYTDKLIF. CDR3 sequence (DNA): TGTGCTTCATTGTGCCTTCCAAAACTGGGGGATACCTGCTCTAGGTACACCGATAAACTCATCTTT.

As concerns this clone: This is likely an artifact of a read error, given a far larger clone one base away. Because the CDR3's place on the DNA is in doubt, the DNA is left out and the CDR3 is given as listed by TCRdb. The chain joins TRAV29/DV5 to TRDJ2. Germline loops: CDR1 NSMFDY, CDR2 ISSIKDK. The CDR3 spans 16 amino acids, including both terminal residues. This CDR3 reads CSVLLCSKRVTAQLFF.

This clone is medium-sized. The sample contains more than one DNA sequence encoding this CDR3. The chain uses TRDV2 and TRDJ1; 13 nucleotides line up with TRDD3. The germline CDR1 and CDR2 sequences are GEAIGNYY and EKD. CDR3 size: 20 residues. With V trimmed by 0 bases and J by 2 bases, 14 bases remained unmatched. The CDR3 loop is CACDTRYWGIRGEETDKLIF. In DNA, the CDR3 is TGTGCCTGTGACACCCGGTACTGGGGGATACGCGGTGAAGAAACCGATAAACTCATCTTT.

This clone was recorded a few times. This likely stems from a read error, as it lies one base from a far larger clone. The same CDR3 also results from other DNA sequences found in this sample. The chain has TRDV1 and TRDJ1, with 7 bases matching TRDD3. V lost 1 base and J lost 0; bases outside the gene matches: 14. Looked up from germline, CDR1 is TSWWSYY and CDR2 is QGS. This CDR3 spans 19 amino acids. The DNA for the CDR3 is TGTGCTCTTGGGGAACCATTTCTACCTGGGGGCCTCTACACCGATAAACTCATCTTT. Translating gives CALGEPFLPGGLYTDKLIF.

There are many counts of this clone. The DNA of the CDR3 is TGTGCTCTTGGGGAACTTAAGCAAGCAAGACGTACTGGGGTCCCCGAGGGACTCATCTTT. This translates into CALGELKQARRTGVPEGLIF. The chain is built from TRDV1 and TRDJ1, with 7 positions matching TRDD3. Looked up from germline, CDR1 is TSWWSYY and CDR2 is QGS. The CDR3 loop spans 20 amino acids. V shed 0 bases, J shed 10 bases, and the junction held 26 bases outside the gene matches.

This clone is medium-sized. The chain employs TRDV1 and TRDJ1; 11 bases map to TRDD3. V dropped 0 bases and J dropped 1; count of bases not matched to a gene: 13. CDR3 length: 20 residues. Germline V CDR1 and CDR2: TSWWSYY, QGS. CDR3 in amino acids: CALGELLPPWGIRVTDKLIF. The CDR3 region has the DNA TGTGCTCTTGGGGAACTACTCCCCCCTTGGGGGATACGGGTCACCGATAAACTCATCTTT.

By share, this clone counts as medium-sized (0.01 to 0.1%). Other DNA sequences in the sample encode the same CDR3. The chain employs TRDV1 and TRDJ1; TRDD2 is a possible D gene (5 bases). The V gene's germline CDR1 is TSWWSYY and CDR2 QGS. Trimming removed 2 bases from V and 1 base from J, with 38 bases in between. This CDR3 is built from 24 residues. The CDR3 spells CALGENPALPYAGRGRDPTDKLIF. CDR3 nucleotides: TGTGCTCTTGGGGAAAACCCTGCCCTACCGTACGCCGGGCGGGGCCGGGACCCCACCGATAAACTCATCTTT.

This clone appeared a few times. This DNA's translation differs at residue 14 from TCRdb's protein, which comes from a much larger clone; a read error is likely, and the protein shown is translated from the DNA. J is TRDJ1 and V is TRDV1, with 9 bases matching TRDD3. CDR1 and CDR2 from the germline V gene are TSWWSYY and QGS. Trimming took 3 bases from V and 1 from J; bases not matched to a gene: 18. The CDR3 extends over 20 amino acids. In DNA, the CDR3 is TGTGCTCTTGGGGATCAAGGTCGGTATGACTGGGGGACCTGCACCGATAAACTCATCTTT. Its protein is CALGDQGRYDWGTCTDKLIF.

This clone was counted only a few times. This chain connects TRDV1 to TRDJ1; the match to TRDD3 covers 7 bases. CDR1 is TSWWSYY and CDR2 is QGS in the germline V gene. V trimming: 0 bases; J trimming: 0 bases; junction bases outside the gene matches: 10. The CDR3 loop spans 18 amino acids. The CDR3 coding sequence is TGTGCTCTTGGGGAACTGGCCCCTGGGGGGGAATACACCGATAAACTCATCTTT. Its translation is CALGELAPGGEYTDKLIF.